This passage covers 5 T cell receptor beta chains from one sample sequenced in a study of blood T cell repertoires in COVID-19. Clones were sequenced by immunoSEQ multiplex PCR, and TCRdb holds only the in-frame ones, with some missing. Of approximately 50,000 clones listed, less than 80% are singletons. Input material: peripheral blood. The receptors were sampled from a man in his 70s with acute or convalescent COVID-19.

V usage is TRBV7-2 and J usage is TRBJ2-7; TRBD2 matches 7 bases. J lost 3 bases, V lost 1 base, and 6 bases had no gene match. The CDR3 is 15 residues long. CDR1 is SGHTA, CDR2 FQGNSA, per germline. The CDR3 nucleotides read TGTGCCAGCAGCTTAGATTACCTAGCGGTCTACGAGCAGTACTTC. Translation: CASSLDYLAVYEQYF. Full variable domain (missing parts from reference TRBV7-2 and TRBJ2-7): GAGVSQSPSNKVTEKGKDVELRCDPISGHTALYWYRQSLGQGLEFLIYFQGNSAPDKSGLPSDRFSAERTGGSVSTLTIQRTQQEDSAVYLCASSLDYLAVYEQYFGPGTRLTVT.

The chain employs TRBV3-1 (or the pseudogene TRBV3-2) and TRBJ1-1, with TRBD1 matching over 9 bases. The junction had 8 bases not matched to a gene; V was cut back by 4 bases and J by 5 bases. This CDR3 contains 15 residues. The germline V gene has CDR1 LGHDT and CDR2 YNNKEL (reference sequence). The CDR3 loop reads CASSPTQGARTEAFF. DNA of the CDR3: TGTGCCAGCAGCCCAACACAGGGGGCGCGGACTGAAGCTTTCTTT.

The rearrangement uses TRBV5-1 and TRBJ2-2; tentatively, D is TRBD1 (5 bases). Trimming removed 4 bases at V and 4 bases at J, with 17 bases between. Germline V CDR1 and CDR2: SGHRS, YFSETQ. The CDR3 is 16 residues long. For the CDR3, the DNA is TGCGCCAGCAGCGTCAACCAACATAGGGGCACCGGGGAGCTGTTTTTT. It translates to CASSVNQHRGTGELFF. Based on the CDR3 plus reference TRBV5-1 and TRBJ2-2, the full variable domain is KAGVTQTPRYLIKTRGQQVTLSCSPISGHRSVSWYQQTPGQGLQFLFEYFSETQRNKGNFPGRFSGRQFSNSRSEMNVSTLELGDSALYLCASSVNQHRGTGELFFGEGSRLTVL.

V gene TRBV7-3 combines with J gene TRBJ2-5, with TRBD2 identical over 9 bases. CDR1 and CDR2 from the germline V gene are SGHTA and FQGTGA. Trimming at V came to 4 bases and at J to 2 bases, leaving 5 bases not matched to a gene. The CDR3 spans 15 residues. The CDR3 DNA sequence: TGTGCCAGCAGCTCACAAGCGGGGGGTCAAGAGACCCAGTACTTC. It specifies CASSSQAGGQETQYF.

The genes are TRBV28 and TRBJ1-2; perhaps TRBD1 as D (5 bases). With 4 bases removed from V and 5 bases from J, the gap between germline ends came to 14 bases. The CDR3 totals 14 residues. CDR1 is MDHEN, CDR2 SYDVKM, per germline. The CDR3 reads CASSSGDRGYGYTF. In nucleotides, the CDR3 is TGTGCCAGCAGTTCCGGGGACCGGGGGTATGGCTACACCTTC.